This is a list of T cell receptor beta chains from one sample in a study of T cell repertoires in cytomegalovirus infection. These receptors lack a known antigen. TCRdb called the reads again in MiXCR, with one record for every CDR3 protein. The sample holds over 100,000 distinct CDR3 sequences; 25% to 30% are singletons and the top ten take about 81%. This material consisted of CD8+ T cells from cultured PBMCs, taken from culture after CMV antigen stimulation. These receptors were taken from a human donor in good health (CMV status not recorded). Some clones in this sample may be carry-over from other donors' samples. Each CDR3 is given with its conserved first and last residue. Each record gives: clone size, V gene, D gene, J gene, CDR3 DNA, CDR3 protein. A D gene is named only where the DNA matches it firmly. Part of the rows lack a size; the others show once, few, many or a class for expanded clones.

clone_size: .; v_call: TRBV5-1; d_call: TRBD1; j_call: TRBJ2-1; cdr3_nt: TGCGCCAGCAGCTGGGGGACAGGGCTTGTTAGCGATGAGCAGTTCTTC; cdr3_aa: CASSWGTGLVSDEQFF
clone_size: few; v_call: TRBV15; d_call: TRBD2; j_call: TRBJ2-1; cdr3_nt: TGTGCCACCAGCAGAGATAGTCGGACTAGCGGGGGGAAGGGCAATGAGCAGTTCTTC; cdr3_aa: CATSRDSRTSGGKGNEQFF
clone_size: .; v_call: TRBV6-6; d_call: TRBD1; j_call: TRBJ2-7; cdr3_nt: TGTGCCAGCAGTACCGGGACAGGGGTATACGAGCAGTACTTC; cdr3_aa: CASSTGTGVYEQYF
clone_size: .; v_call: TRBV9; d_call: .; j_call: TRBJ1-1; cdr3_nt: TGTGCCAGCAGCGGTAGGGCAGATAACACTGAAGCTTTCTTT; cdr3_aa: CASSGRADNTEAFF
clone_size: .; v_call: TRBV27; d_call: TRBD1; j_call: TRBJ2-2; cdr3_nt: TGTGCCAGCAGTTTCCCAGGGGGCCTGGGGACCGGGGAGCTGTTTTTT; cdr3_aa: CASSFPGGLGTGELFF
clone_size: once; v_call: TRBV7-6; d_call: .; j_call: TRBJ1-1; cdr3_nt: TGTGCCAGCAGCTTAAGTTTAGTCACTGAAGCTTTCTTT; cdr3_aa: CASSLSLVTEAFF
clone_size: few; v_call: TRBV29-1; d_call: .; j_call: TRBJ2-3; cdr3_nt: TGCAGCGTTGAATCAAGTCTGGGGCTAACCCCAGATACGCAGTATTTT; cdr3_aa: CSVESSLGLTPDTQYF
clone_size: many; v_call: TRBV5-6; d_call: .; j_call: TRBJ1-2; cdr3_nt: TGTGCCAGCGTACCTCGTGAGGAGCAAGATGAGACGGGCTACACCTTC; cdr3_aa: CASVPREEQDETGYTF
clone_size: few; v_call: TRBV28; d_call: TRBD2; j_call: TRBJ2-3; cdr3_nt: TGTGCCAGCAGTATGGACTCAGCGGGGGTCACAGATACGCAGTATTTT; cdr3_aa: CASSMDSAGVTDTQYF
clone_size: few; v_call: TRBV28; d_call: .; j_call: TRBJ1-1; cdr3_nt: TGTGCCAGCAGTTTAGCGGGGTTGGGCACTGAAGCTTTCTTT; cdr3_aa: CASSLAGLGTEAFF
clone_size: many; v_call: TRBV5-4; d_call: .; j_call: TRBJ2-7; cdr3_nt: TGTGCCAGCAGCTTGGCCTACGGATCCTACGAGCAGTACTTC; cdr3_aa: CASSLAYGSYEQYF
clone_size: .; v_call: TRBV4-1; d_call: .; j_call: TRBJ2-7; cdr3_nt: TGCGCCAGCAGCCTTCAGCTTACGGGGTCTGGGGGGTACGAGCAGTACTTC; cdr3_aa: CASSLQLTGSGGYEQYF
clone_size: .; v_call: TRBV29-1; d_call: .; j_call: TRBJ2-5; cdr3_nt: TGCAGCGTTGACCCTAGCTTTGGAAACTTC; cdr3_aa: CSVDPSFGNF
clone_size: few; v_call: TRBV2; d_call: TRBD1; j_call: TRBJ2-7; cdr3_nt: TGTGCCAGCAGTGAGGACAGGGGTTACTACGAGCAGTACTTC; cdr3_aa: CASSEDRGYYEQYF
clone_size: .; v_call: TRBV6-5; d_call: .; j_call: TRBJ2-1; cdr3_nt: TGTGCCAGCAGTTACTCGGGGGGAAGCTCCTACAATGAGCAGTTCTTC; cdr3_aa: CASSYSGGSSYNEQFF
clone_size: .; v_call: TRBV9; d_call: .; j_call: TRBJ1-1; cdr3_nt: TGTGCCAGCAGCGTCTCATATGGGAACACTGAAGCTTTCTTT; cdr3_aa: CASSVSYGNTEAFF
clone_size: .; v_call: TRBV7-8; d_call: .; j_call: TRBJ1-1; cdr3_nt: TGTGCCAGCAGCCCCCCGGGGGCGGTAGGGGCTGAAGCTTTCTTT; cdr3_aa: CASSPPGAVGAEAFF
clone_size: few; v_call: TRBV12-3/TRBV12-4; d_call: .; j_call: TRBJ1-1; cdr3_nt: TGTGCCAGCAGTTTAAACAAGGTCACTGAAGCTTTCTTT; cdr3_aa: CASSLNKVTEAFF
clone_size: few; v_call: TRBV27; d_call: .; j_call: TRBJ1-6; cdr3_nt: TGTGCCAGCAGTTCCTCAGGGAACTATAATTCACCCCTCCACTTT; cdr3_aa: CASSSSGNYNSPLHF
clone_size: .; v_call: TRBV20-1; d_call: .; j_call: TRBJ2-2; cdr3_nt: TGCAGTGCTCGGGTCTCAAACACCGGGGAGCTGTTTTTT; cdr3_aa: CSARVSNTGELFF
clone_size: few; v_call: TRBV24-1; d_call: .; j_call: TRBJ2-1; cdr3_nt: TGTGCCACCAGTGATCATGACAGGTACCTCTACAATGAGCAGTTCTTC; cdr3_aa: CATSDHDRYLYNEQFF
clone_size: few; v_call: TRBV6-5; d_call: .; j_call: TRBJ2-7; cdr3_nt: TGTGCCAGCAGTTCAAACAGGGTCGACTACGAGCAGTACTTC; cdr3_aa: CASSSNRVDYEQYF
clone_size: .; v_call: TRBV2; d_call: .; j_call: TRBJ1-1; cdr3_nt: TGTGCCAGCAGTGAGGACTTAGCCATGAACACTGAAGCTTTCTTT; cdr3_aa: CASSEDLAMNTEAFF
clone_size: few; v_call: TRBV7-9; d_call: .; j_call: TRBJ1-3; cdr3_nt: TGTGCCAGCAGCGGACAGCCCGAAAACACCATATATTTT; cdr3_aa: CASSGQPENTIYF
clone_size: few; v_call: TRBV7-2; d_call: .; j_call: TRBJ1-2; cdr3_nt: TGTGCCAGCAGCCCACGGACGGGTACCTACACCTTC; cdr3_aa: CASSPRTGTYTF
clone_size: few; v_call: TRBV6-6; d_call: .; j_call: TRBJ2-1; cdr3_nt: TGTGCCAGCAGTTACGAAGTAGAGACCGTCCCTTCCTACAATGAGCAGTTCTTC; cdr3_aa: CASSYEVETVPSYNEQFF
clone_size: .; v_call: TRBV7-3; d_call: TRBD1; j_call: TRBJ1-1; cdr3_nt: TGTGCCAGCAGCCCCCAGGGACAGCTCAACACTGAAGCTTTCTTT; cdr3_aa: CASSPQGQLNTEAFF
clone_size: .; v_call: TRBV7-9; d_call: TRBD1; j_call: TRBJ1-3; cdr3_nt: TGTGCCAGCAGCTTAACCTCAGGGGGCGAGGCTGGAAACACCATATATTTT; cdr3_aa: CASSLTSGGEAGNTIYF
clone_size: many; v_call: TRBV7-2; d_call: TRBD2; j_call: TRBJ2-1; cdr3_nt: TGTGCCAGCAGCTTAGCCTCCAGCGGGGGACGGGAGCAGTTCTTC; cdr3_aa: CASSLASSGGREQFF
clone_size: many; v_call: TRBV7-8; d_call: .; j_call: TRBJ2-7; cdr3_nt: TGTGCCAGCAGCTTAGGTTACGGCGAGCTCTACGAGCAGTACTTC; cdr3_aa: CASSLGYGELYEQYF
clone_size: many; v_call: TRBV7-6; d_call: .; j_call: TRBJ2-5; cdr3_nt: TGTGCCAGCAGCTTTGCGGCAGCCATACAAGAGACCCAGTACTTC; cdr3_aa: CASSFAAAIQETQYF
clone_size: many; v_call: TRBV29-1; d_call: .; j_call: TRBJ1-1; cdr3_nt: TGCAGCGTTGGATCGGGGGGCTACACTGAAGCTTTCTTT; cdr3_aa: CSVGSGGYTEAFF
clone_size: few; v_call: TRBV2; d_call: TRBD1; j_call: TRBJ2-7; cdr3_nt: TGTGCCAGCACGGGTGGGACAGACTACGAGCAGTACTTC; cdr3_aa: CASTGGTDYEQYF
clone_size: .; v_call: TRBV7-8; d_call: TRBD2; j_call: TRBJ2-2; cdr3_nt: TGTGCCAGCACGTTATGGGGGGAGGGGATCACCGGGGAGCTGTTTTTT; cdr3_aa: CASTLWGEGITGELFF
clone_size: few; v_call: TRBV6-1; d_call: TRBD1; j_call: TRBJ1-1; cdr3_nt: TGTGCCAGCAGTTTACCCTACAGGGGTCTCGCTTTTTTT; cdr3_aa: CASSLPYRGLAFF
clone_size: .; v_call: TRBV9; d_call: .; j_call: TRBJ1-2; cdr3_nt: TGTGCCAGCAGCGTCAGCGGGGACTATGGCTACACCTTC; cdr3_aa: CASSVSGDYGYTF
clone_size: few; v_call: TRBV20-1; d_call: .; j_call: TRBJ2-1; cdr3_nt: TGCAGTGCTAGAGATGAGCACAAACACAATGAGCAGTTCTTC; cdr3_aa: CSARDEHKHNEQFF
clone_size: .; v_call: TRBV10-3; d_call: .; j_call: TRBJ2-7; cdr3_nt: TGTGCCACCTGGGCCGATGCAGGGGCCTACGAGCAGTACTTC; cdr3_aa: CATWADAGAYEQYF
clone_size: many; v_call: TRBV7-2; d_call: TRBD1; j_call: TRBJ2-7; cdr3_nt: TGTGCCAGCAGCTTAGCCTCGGGGCGGACAGGGTTTTACGAGCAGTACTTC; cdr3_aa: CASSLASGRTGFYEQYF
clone_size: .; v_call: TRBV9; d_call: .; j_call: TRBJ1-1; cdr3_nt: TGTGCCAGCAGCGCGGACAGTTTCACTGAAGCTTTCTTT; cdr3_aa: CASSADSFTEAFF
clone_size: few; v_call: TRBV5-4; d_call: .; j_call: TRBJ1-2; cdr3_nt: TGTGCCAGCAGCTTGTCAGGCACCCGCTATGGCTACACCTTC; cdr3_aa: CASSLSGTRYGYTF
clone_size: few; v_call: TRBV10-2; d_call: TRBD1; j_call: TRBJ1-2; cdr3_nt: TGCGCCAGCAGTGAGACAGGGGGGACTAACTATGGCTACACCTTC; cdr3_aa: CASSETGGTNYGYTF
clone_size: .; v_call: TRBV12-3/TRBV12-4; d_call: TRBD2; j_call: TRBJ2-3; cdr3_nt: TGTGCCAGCAGTTTCGGGGGGGTGGATACGCAGTATTTT; cdr3_aa: CASSFGGVDTQYF